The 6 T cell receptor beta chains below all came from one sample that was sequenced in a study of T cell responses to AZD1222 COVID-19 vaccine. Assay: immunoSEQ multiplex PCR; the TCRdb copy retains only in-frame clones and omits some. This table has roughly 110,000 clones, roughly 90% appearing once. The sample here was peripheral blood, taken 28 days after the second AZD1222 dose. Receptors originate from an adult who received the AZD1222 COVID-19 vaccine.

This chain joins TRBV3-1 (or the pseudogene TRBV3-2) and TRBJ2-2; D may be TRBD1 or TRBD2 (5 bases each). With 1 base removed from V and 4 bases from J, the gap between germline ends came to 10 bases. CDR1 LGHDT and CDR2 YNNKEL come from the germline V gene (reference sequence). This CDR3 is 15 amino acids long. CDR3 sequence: CASSQGRAGTGELFF. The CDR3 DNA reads TGTGCCAGCAGCCAAGGCAGGGCGGGCACCGGGGAGCTGTTTTTT.

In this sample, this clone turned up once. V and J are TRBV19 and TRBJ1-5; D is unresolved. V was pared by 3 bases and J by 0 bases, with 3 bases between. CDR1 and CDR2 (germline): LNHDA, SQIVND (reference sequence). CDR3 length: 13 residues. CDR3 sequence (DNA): TGTGCCAGTAGTATGGCTAGCAATCAGCCCCAGCATTTT. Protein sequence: CASSMASNQPQHF.

The CDR3 spells CASSFVVGRTNEKLFF. CDR3 DNA: TGTGCCAGCAGCTTTGTCGTCGGGAGGACTAATGAAAAACTGTTTTTT. V usage is TRBV7-9 and J usage is TRBJ1-4; D gene ambiguous. The V gene lost 3 bases and the J gene lost 2 bases, with 13 bases spanning the gap. Germline CDR1 and CDR2: SEHNR and FQNEAQ (reference sequence). The CDR3 has 16 residues.

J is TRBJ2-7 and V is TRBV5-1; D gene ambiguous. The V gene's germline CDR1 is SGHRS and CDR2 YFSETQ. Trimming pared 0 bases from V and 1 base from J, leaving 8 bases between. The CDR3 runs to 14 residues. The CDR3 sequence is CASSLDVGSYEQYF. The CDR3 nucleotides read TGCGCCAGCAGCTTGGACGTCGGATCCTACGAGCAGTACTTC.

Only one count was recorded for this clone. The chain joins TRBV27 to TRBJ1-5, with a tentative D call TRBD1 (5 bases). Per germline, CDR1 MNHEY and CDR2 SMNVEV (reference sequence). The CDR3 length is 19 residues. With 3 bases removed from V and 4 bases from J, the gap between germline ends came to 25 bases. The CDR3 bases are TGTGCCAGCAGTTTCGAGTCGAGCGGGACCAGTCGCTTGAATCAGCCCCAGCATTTT. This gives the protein CASSFESSGTSRLNQPQHF.

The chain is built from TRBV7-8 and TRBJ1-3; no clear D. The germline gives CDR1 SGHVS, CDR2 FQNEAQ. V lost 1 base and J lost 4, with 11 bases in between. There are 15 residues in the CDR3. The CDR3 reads CASSLDEGEGNTIYF. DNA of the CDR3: TGTGCCAGCAGCTTAGACGAAGGAGAAGGAAACACCATATATTTT. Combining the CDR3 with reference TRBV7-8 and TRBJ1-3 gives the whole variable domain GAGVSQSPRYKVAKRGQDVALRCDPISGHVSLFWYQQALGQGPEFLTYFQNEAQLDKSGLPSDRFFAERPEGSVSTLKIQRTQQEDSAVYLCASSLDEGEGNTIYFGEGSWLTVV.